Listed here is a single T cell receptor (beta chain). There is no known antigen for this receptor. No much larger clone is present one base from it, and per-base qualities are unavailable. Library preparation used 5' RACE. Sequencer: Illumina HiSeq 2500. A second PCR of about 7 to 12 cycles was run with a J-beta primer mix and a sample-barcoded 5' primer. A template-switch 5' adaptor carrying 12 random nucleotides introduced a unique molecular identifier onto each TCR beta cDNA molecule. At least 3 million CDR3-containing paired-end reads were obtained from each sample. First-strand cDNA synthesis was performed from all RNA using the Mint cDNA synthesis kit, with priming by a TRBC-specific oligonucleotide. All cDNA was treated with uracil-DNA glycosylase and then went through a first 18-cycle PCR with the universal primers M1SS and BC2_uni_R. In the paper's pipeline: Normalization of each sample was performed by random selection of 1 million high-quality reads, each carrying a distinct molecular identifier. Reads with shared molecular identifiers were discarded instead of being binned into consensus sequences. CDR3 identification, clonotype clustering and error correction used MiTCR with a Q25 quality threshold and the strictest error-elimination algorithm. A nonparametric unseen species model using Euler transformation provided a lower-bound estimate of total TCR beta diversity. TCRdb applied fastp at Q25 and MiXCR to the public reads, then kept only in-frame beta chains. Every CDR3 protein is listed once, alongside the most common genes and DNA of its rows. What appears here as the V and J calls and clone size reflects TCRdb's work, not the paper's. The sample includes 1,500,000 or so distinct CDR3 sequences, with roughly 43% observed a single time. Around 4% of the sample rests with the top ten.

Systemically healthy Caucasian individuals from Russia, 39 in total and aged roughly 6 to 100 years, were included as donors. Ten milliliters of peripheral blood were drawn from each donor into EDTA-treated Vacutainer tubes. PBMCs were isolated by Ficoll-Paque density-gradient centrifugation, with at least 7 million obtained per sample. Total RNA was extracted from PBMCs with Trizol reagent, with at least 5.5 micrograms obtained per sample. The percentages of naive CD45RAhigh/CD27high T cells were determined by flow cytometry on a PBMC aliquot from every donor. These data are taken from a study of blood T cells in healthy people across ages (dated by TCRdb to the mid-2010s). General notes on the study: In model experiments, template switching captured about one uniquely barcoded TCR beta cDNA molecule for every two T cells. To track age-related changes in TCR beta repertoire diversity, the study relied on deep sequencing normalized with unique cDNA molecular identifiers. Four age groups were formed from the donors: young (average roughly 15 years), middle-aged (approximately 39), aged (over 55) and long-lived (less than 85). Donors of different ages were randomly distributed across sequencing lanes to avoid experimental bias. The study analyzed two additional independent replicas of 1 million unique cDNA reads from the same blood draw for two donors, one aged 18 to 30 and one aged 80 or older. The research as a whole found: Conclusive comparison of naive and antigen-experienced compartments was prevented by the profiling of bulk unsorted PBMCs. Donor CMV infection status was unknown, potentially confounding age-related changes in expanded clonotypes. The long-lived group showed more naive CD4+ T cells, fewer expanded clones and increased TCR diversity than the aged group, suggesting age selection. Estimates of total diversity from one million sequenced T cells were regarded as lower bounds and underestimates. Observed TCR beta diversity correlated strongly with the percentage of naive T cells measured by flow cytometry. As age increased, observed TCR beta diversity per million T cells dropped in a roughly linear way, and a significant reduction was already evident by age 40.

Trimming accounts for 2 bases at V and 2 bases at J, while the number of junction bases matched to no gene is 4. Counted from cysteine to phenylalanine, this CDR3 has 15 amino acids. The DNA shown is the 45-base CDR3, in frame from base 1. The germline V gene provides CDR1 SGDLS and CDR2 YYNGEE. The TCR originated in a woman aged 18-29 years in good health. The chain was built from TRBV9 and TRBJ2-1; 7 bases in the middle match TRBD2. Sequenced input: blood. The CDR3 has the sequence CASSVGGRAYNEQFF. The DNA sequence is as follows: TGTGCCAGCAGCGTGGGCGGGAGAGCCTACAATGAGCAGTTCTTC.